A selection of T cell receptor beta chains follows, all from one sample in a study of T cell responses to AZD1222 COVID-19 vaccine. The method was immunoSEQ multiplex PCR; TCRdb's version includes in-frame clones alone and lacks a portion of them. The repertoire has about 260,000 clones, about 92% of them found once; the top ten carry roughly 0.6%. The sample in question was peripheral blood, obtained on day 0 of AZD1222 vaccination. The receptors were gathered from an adult in good health. The CDR3 runs from the conserved cysteine through the conserved F or W. The D gene is left open where the match is weak. Size is stated for part of the rows, as once, few or many counts, or as a class when the clone is expanded.

J gene	clone size	D gene	V gene	CDR3 protein	CDR3 DNA
TRBJ2-1	once	TRBD2	TRBV5-1	CASSFGLAGVSYNEQFF	TGCGCCAGCAGCTTCGGTCTGGCGGGAGTGTCCTACAATGAGCAGTTCTTC
TRBJ1-4	few	.	TRBV25-1	CASSRVWGTNEKLFF	TGTGCCAGCAGTCGGGTCTGGGGAACTAATGAAAAACTGTTTTTT
TRBJ1-1	.	TRBD1	TRBV5-4	CASRGDRVGTEAFF	TGTGCCAGCAGGGGGGACAGGGTGGGAACTGAAGCTTTCTTT
TRBJ1-1	.	.	TRBV5-4	CASSLTPQNEAFF	TGTGCCAGCAGCTTGACACCCCAGAATGAAGCTTTCTTT
TRBJ1-5	once	TRBD1	TRBV3-1/TRBV3-2	CASSQAYGTGAPQHF	TGTGCCAGCAGCCAGGCTTACGGGACAGGGGCGCCCCAGCATTTT
TRBJ1-5	.	TRBD1	TRBV2	CASSGDRGSYQPQHF	TGTGCCAGCAGTGGGGACAGGGGGAGTTATCAGCCCCAGCATTTT
TRBJ2-7	.	TRBD1	TRBV7-6	CASSLTRGIYEQYF	TGTGCCAGCAGCTTGACCAGGGGGATCTACGAGCAGTACTTC
TRBJ1-1	.	.	TRBV18	CASSPPTNTEAFF	TGTGCCAGCTCACCACCCACGAACACTGAAGCTTTCTTT
TRBJ1-2	once	.	TRBV28	CASSLFRQNYGYTF	TGTGCCAGCAGTTTATTTCGACAGAACTATGGCTACACCTTC
TRBJ2-1	.	TRBD1	TRBV6-5	CASRGAGTANNEQFF	TGTGCCAGCAGGGGAGCCGGGACAGCCAACAATGAGCAGTTCTTC
TRBJ2-7	.	.	TRBV29-1	CSVENSGRGIFEQYF	TGCAGCGTTGAGAACTCCGGGCGGGGAATTTTCGAGCAGTACTTC
TRBJ2-7	.	.	TRBV3-1/TRBV3-2	CASSQVERSPYEQYF	TGTGCCAGCAGCCAAGTGGAGCGGAGCCCCTACGAGCAGTACTTC
TRBJ1-6	.	.	TRBV20-1	CSASREDYLHF	TGCAGTGCTAGCCGGGAAGACTACCTCCACTTT
TRBJ1-2	.	.	TRBV6-1	CASSEEGSYGYTF	TGTGCCAGCAGTGAAGAAGGTAGCTATGGCTACACCTTC
TRBJ1-1	few	.	TRBV3-1/TRBV3-2	CASSQMENTEAFF	TGTGCCAGCAGCCAGATGGAGAACACTGAAGCTTTCTTT
TRBJ1-4	.	.	TRBV6-2/TRBV6-3	CASSPPPGRTNEKLFF	TGTGCCAGCAGCCCTCCTCCCGGACGAACTAATGAAAAACTGTTTTTT
TRBJ1-3	once	.	TRBV5-4	CASSPGFSGNTIYF	TGTGCCAGCAGCCCAGGGTTCTCTGGAAACACCATATATTTT
TRBJ1-5	.	.	TRBV2	CASRPESYSNQPQHF	TGTGCCAGCAGGCCCGAATCCTATAGCAATCAGCCCCAGCATTTT
TRBJ1-5	.	.	TRBV11-2	CASSLDVFSNQPQHF	TGTGCCAGCAGCTTAGATGTTTTTAGCAATCAGCCCCAGCATTTT
TRBJ2-2	.	TRBD1	TRBV2	CASSEGQGGLKATGELFF	TGTGCCAGCAGTGAGGGACAGGGTGGCCTCAAGGCTACCGGGGAGCTGTTTTTT
TRBJ1-2	.	.	TRBV5-1	CASDIPPDGYTF	TGCGCCAGCGATATACCTCCGGATGGCTACACCTTC
TRBJ2-7	.	TRBD1	TRBV6-5	CASLAPGTGGYEQYF	TGTGCCAGCCTTGCCCCCGGGACAGGGGGCTACGAGCAGTACTTC
TRBJ2-5	.	TRBD1	TRBV2	CASSTGDRGGTQYF	TGTGCCAGCAGCACGGGGGACAGGGGAGGGACCCAGTACTTC
TRBJ2-7	.	TRBD1	TRBV7-6	CASSSIRDRVLKQYF	TGTGCCAGCAGCTCTATCCGGGACAGGGTATTGAAGCAGTACTTC
TRBJ1-1	.	.	TRBV3-1/TRBV3-2	CASSLPGGLTTEAFF	TGTGCCAGCAGCCTGCCGGGAGGGCTAACAACTGAAGCTTTCTTT
TRBJ2-2	.	TRBD1	TRBV6-2/TRBV6-3	CASSYLLRDRVKANTGELFF	TGTGCCAGCAGTTACTTACTCCGGGACAGGGTAAAGGCGAACACCGGGGAGCTGTTTTTT
TRBJ1-1	.	.	TRBV19	CASSEKTEAFF	TGTGCCAGTAGTGAGAAAACTGAAGCTTTCTTT
TRBJ2-5	.	.	TRBV9	CASSVVQGGQETQYF	TGTGCCAGCAGCGTAGTCCAGGGGGGACAAGAGACCCAGTACTTC
TRBJ1-1	.	TRBD1	TRBV5-4	CASRGGGQGGTEAFF	TGTGCCAGCAGGGGTGGTGGGCAGGGGGGGACTGAAGCTTTCTTT